The 23 T cell receptor beta chains presented below share a single source sample, sequenced in a study of T cell clones after liver transplantation (dated 2019 in TCRdb). Preparation of the library involved the immunoSEQ multiplex PCR assay. The source is immuneACCESS, and TCRdb retained only in-frame sequences with V and J called. Part of the clones is not carried over; for the studies checked, unresolved V genes explain less than half of this, and the remainder is unexplained. This sample has about 75,000 clones in its table, and around 84% of those were observed once. 2% to 2.5% of the sample is held by the ten biggest clonotypes. This specimen was CD4+ T cells from blood, taken less than 50 months after liver transplant. The source is a human patient who received a liver transplant. Some T cells may be donor cells from the graft after a transplant.

The chain employs TRBV2 and TRBJ2-1, with D unresolved. Germline CDR1 is SNHLY and CDR2 is FYNNEI. This CDR3 contains 13 residues. Trimming removed 3 bases at V and 7 bases at J, with 10 bases between. For the CDR3, the DNA is TGTGCCAGCAGTGACCGGAACGCAAATGAGCAGTTCTTC. Translation: CASSDRNANEQFF.

This clone was found a few times. The chain has TRBV4-2 and TRBJ1-2; tentatively, D is TRBD1 (5 bases). The ends were cut back, 4 bases at V and 2 bases at J, with 14 bases in the middle. Germline V gene lookup returns CDR1 LGHNA and CDR2 YNFKEQ. There are 15 residues in the CDR3. CDR3 amino acids: CASSPSSGTNYGYTF. CDR3 nucleotide sequence: TGTGCCAGCAGCCCCTCTTCTGGGACGAACTATGGCTACACCTTC.

The chain carries TRBV4-1 and TRBJ1-2, with D possibly being TRBD1 (6 bases). The V end was cut by 0 bases, the J end by 10 bases, with 15 bases between. The germline V gene has CDR1 MGHRA and CDR2 YSYEKL. The CDR3 loop spans 14 amino acids. The CDR3 nucleotides read TGCGCCAGCAGCCAAGATACCGGGACAACGATCTACACCTTC. It translates to CASSQDTGTTIYTF.

This rearrangement joins TRBV10-2 to TRBJ1-5, with 9 bases lining up with TRBD1. The V gene's germline CDR1 is WSHSY and CDR2 SAAADI. CDR3 length equals 14 residues. With V trimmed by 6 bases and J by 5 bases, 5 bases remained unmatched. CDR3 sequence (DNA): TGCGCCAGCAGCCAAACAGGGGGCTATCAGCCCCAGCATTTT. Protein product: CASSQTGGYQPQHF.

The genes are TRBV29-1 and TRBJ1-1; D might be TRBD1 (6 bases). V was pared by 4 bases and J by 3 bases, with 12 bases between. The CDR3 has 13 amino acids. Germline V lookup: CDR1 SQVTM, CDR2 ANQGSEA. The CDR3 DNA sequence: TGCAGCGTTGTTACAGGGATGTACACTGAAGCTTTCTTT. It yields the protein CSVVTGMYTEAFF.

The chain carries TRBV5-6 and TRBJ2-1; 12 positions agree with TRBD2. The V segment lost 4 bases and the J segment 7 bases; nucleotides outside the gene matches: 9. Per the germline V gene, CDR1 is SGHDT and CDR2 is YYEEEE. CDR3 length: 16 residues. The CDR3 sequence: CASSPITSGRSNEQFF. The CDR3 nucleotides are TGTGCCAGCAGCCCGATCACTAGCGGGAGGTCGAATGAGCAGTTCTTC.

This clone was observed once. The chain has TRBV5-5 and TRBJ2-3; 11 bases line up with TRBD2. The CDR3 loop spans 16 amino acids. From germline, CDR1 is SGHKS and CDR2 YYEKEE (reference sequence). The V gene end was trimmed by 4 bases and the J gene end by 6 bases; junction bases not matched to a gene: 10. The chain's CDR3 is CASSPPSGGPEDTQYF. The CDR3 coding sequence is TGTGCCAGCAGCCCTCCTAGCGGGGGGCCCGAGGATACGCAGTATTTT.

The CDR3 bases are TGTGCCAGCAGCCAAGAACCAGCGGGCCACTACGAGCAGTACTTC. Its protein is CASSQEPAGHYEQYF. This chain links TRBV4-2 with TRBJ2-7; the D gene is possibly TRBD2 (6 bases). Trimming stripped 0 bases from V and 3 bases from J, with 12 bases between. This CDR3 comprises 15 residues. Germline-derived CDR1 and CDR2 are LGHNA and YNFKEQ.

V usage is TRBV19 and J usage is TRBJ1-3; weak D call: TRBD1 (6 bases). V gave up 6 bases and J gave up 0 bases, with 12 bases separating them. Germline lookup yields CDR1 LNHDA and CDR2 SQIVND (reference sequence). This CDR3 is built from 15 residues. CDR3 in amino acids: CASRGQKSSGNTIYF. CDR3 in DNA: TGTGCCAGTAGAGGACAGAAGAGCTCTGGAAACACCATATATTTT.

In DNA, the CDR3 is TGTGCCAGCAGTAAAGGCTACTCTGGAAACACCATATATTTT. Translating it yields CASSKGYSGNTIYF. V and J are TRBV11-3 and TRBJ1-3; D not certain. Trimming removed 6 bases at V and 0 bases at J, with 9 bases between. Germline V gives CDR1 SGHNT, CDR2 YENEEA. This CDR3 is built from 14 residues.

The chain uses TRBV29-1 and TRBJ2-7, with 13 bases fitting TRBD2. The CDR3 totals 18 residues. Germline CDR1 reads SQVTM; CDR2 reads ANQGSEA. V shed 0 bases, J shed 3 bases, and the junction held 11 bases outside the gene matches. CDR3 nucleotides: TGCAGCGTTGAAGATCGGCGGACGGGACTAGCGGGAAGCTACGAGCAGTACTTC. Its protein is CSVEDRRTGLAGSYEQYF.

The V and J genes are TRBV5-1 and TRBJ2-3, with D unresolved. Trimming cost V 4 bases and J 3 bases, with 12 bases left between them. CDR1 and CDR2 (germline): SGHRS, YFSETQ. The CDR3 runs to 14 residues. The CDR3 protein is CASSITRPTDTQYF. CDR3 DNA sequence: TGCGCCAGCAGCATAACCCGACCAACAGATACGCAGTATTTT.

The rearrangement uses TRBV7-2 and TRBJ1-5; 8 bases align to TRBD1. Per the germline V gene, CDR1 is SGHTA and CDR2 is FQGNSA. This CDR3 has 15 residues. The V segment lost 4 bases and the J segment 7 bases; nucleotides outside the gene matches: 9. The CDR3 spells CASSSVGTGGQPQHF. The DNA of the CDR3 is TGTGCCAGCAGCTCCGTCGGGACAGGCGGACAGCCCCAGCATTTT.

The J gene is TRBJ2-5, the V gene TRBV7-9; 12 bases align to TRBD2. The CDR3 is 18 residues long. CDR1 is SEHNR and CDR2 is FQNEAQ in the germline V gene (reference sequence). The J segment lost 1 base and the V segment lost 5 bases, leaving 11 bases of the junction unmatched. CDR3 sequence (DNA): TGTGCCAGCAGCAAAGACAGGGGACTAGCGGGTATCCAAGAGACCCAGTACTTC. Its translation: CASSKDRGLAGIQETQYF.

The chain links TRBV6-5 to TRBJ1-1; D call uncertain. CDR3 length: 14 amino acids. Trimming left V 0 bases short and J 5 bases short, with 10 bases between. Germline assignment: CDR1 MNHEY and CDR2 SVGAGI. The CDR3 DNA reads TGTGCCAGCAGTTACTCGAAATGGTGGACTGAAGCTTTCTTT. Translation: CASSYSKWWTEAFF.

This clone was recorded a few times. The genes are TRBV18 and TRBJ2-7, with 8 bases matching TRBD1. This CDR3 is 15 amino acids long. The junction had 10 bases not matched to a gene; V was cut back by 3 bases and J by 6 bases. Germline CDR1 KGHSH, CDR2 LQKENI. The CDR3 DNA follows: TGTGCCAGCTCACCTTCCGGGACAGGAGTTTCCGAGCAGTACTTC. Amino acids: CASSPSGTGVSEQYF. Full variable domain (missing parts from reference TRBV18 and TRBJ2-7): NAGVMQNPRHLVRRRGQEARLRCSPMKGHSHVYWYRQLPEEGLKFMVYLQKENIIDESGMPKERFSAEFPKEGPSILRIQQVVRGDSAAYFCASSPSGTGVSEQYFGPGTRLTVT.

V gene TRBV6-1 combines with J gene TRBJ2-3, with a weak D call TRBD2 (5 bases). The CDR3 length is 13 residues. V lost 5 bases and J 5 bases, leaving 11 bases between the germline ends. Looked up from germline, CDR1 is MNHNS and CDR2 is SASEGT. The CDR3 region is CASSPGAVDTQYF. The CDR3, as DNA: TGTGCCAGCAGTCCCGGAGCGGTAGATACGCAGTATTTT.

In DNA form, the CDR3 reads TGCGCCAGCAGTCAAACGCCAACCGACAGGGAAAAGGGGAACACTGAAGCTTTCTTT. This codes for CASSQTPTDREKGNTEAFF. The rearrangement joins TRBV23-1 to TRBJ1-1; 7 positions match TRBD1. TRBV23-1 is placed among ORFs of uncertain function. Losses at the gene ends were 2 bases for V and 1 base for J; bases not matched to a gene: 16. There are 19 residues in the CDR3.

CDR3 in amino acids: CASSEAGVGELFF. The CDR3 DNA is TGTGCCAGCAGTGAAGCGGGGGTTGGGGAGCTGTTTTTT. The chain is built from TRBV2 and TRBJ2-2; D possibly matches TRBD1 or TRBD2 (5 bases each). Germline CDR1 reads SNHLY; CDR2 reads FYNNEI. There are 13 residues in the CDR3. V was cut by 0 bases and J by 8 bases, with 7 bases left in between.

CDR3 in DNA: TGTGCCAGTATGGCGGGTCACTACAATGAGCAGTTCTTC. Its translation: CASMAGHYNEQFF. The chain joins TRBV19 to TRBJ2-1; D possibly corresponds to TRBD2 (5 bases). This CDR3 has 13 amino acids. The V gene's germline CDR1 is LNHDA and CDR2 SQIVND (reference sequence). V shed 7 bases and J shed 3 bases, with 10 bases lying between them.

This chain joins TRBV6-7 and TRBJ1-5; TRBD1 matches 10 bases. TRBV6-7 is an open reading frame, and its role is uncertain. J was trimmed by 7 bases and V by 7 bases; bases with no gene match: 16. The CDR3 has 17 amino acids. CDR3: CASIYRTGGYVRQPQHF. The CDR3, as DNA: TGTGCCAGCATCTACAGGACAGGGGGATATGTACGACAGCCCCAGCATTTT.

The chain combines TRBV7-8 with TRBJ2-3; TRBD1 matches at 7 bases. Germline lookup yields CDR1 SGHVS and CDR2 FQNEAQ. Trimming took 3 bases from V and 6 from J; bases not matched to a gene: 6. The CDR3 is 14 amino acids. CDR3 amino acids: CASSFFRGWDTQYF. The CDR3, as DNA: TGTGCCAGCAGCTTTTTCAGGGGGTGGGATACGCAGTATTTT. Drawing the rest from reference TRBV7-8 and TRBJ2-3, the complete variable domain is GAGVSQSPRYKVAKRGQDVALRCDPISGHVSLFWYQQALGQGPEFLTYFQNEAQLDKSGLPSDRFFAERPEGSVSTLKIQRTQQEDSAVYLCASSFFRGWDTQYFGPGTRLTVL.

Only a few counts were recorded for this clone. The rearrangement uses TRBV18 and TRBJ1-4; TRBD1 might be the D (6 bases). This CDR3 is built from 14 residues. Germline CDR1 KGHSH, CDR2 LQKENI. V was shortened by 6 bases and J by 5 bases, with 13 bases between the two germline ends. DNA of the CDR3: TGTGCCAGCTCCCAGGGACAAGAAAATGAAAAACTGTTTTTT. Translation gives CASSQGQENEKLFF. The whole variable domain, remainder taken from reference TRBV18 and TRBJ1-4, is NAGVMQNPRHLVRRRGQEARLRCSPMKGHSHVYWYRQLPEEGLKFMVYLQKENIIDESGMPKERFSAEFPKEGPSILRIQQVVRGDSAAYFCASSQGQENEKLFFGSGTQLSVL.